One and the same sample provided the 2 T cell receptor beta chains below, sequenced in a study of neurological immune-mediated disorders. TCRdb passed the 5' RACE reads through MiXCR, listing each CDR3 protein once. The sample carries about 79,000 distinct CDR3 sequences, around an eighth recorded once. Input material: PBMCs. These TCRs come from a woman between 50 and 59 years old in good health.

This clonotype appeared many times. J is TRBJ2-1 and V is TRBV7-2; tentative D call: TRBD2 (6 bases). V was trimmed by 0 bases and J by 2 bases, leaving 11 bases between them. Germline CDR1 and CDR2: SGHTA and FQGNSA. CDR3 length: 16 residues. CDR3 in amino acids: CASSLALGGAYNEQFF. The CDR3 nucleotides are TGTGCCAGCAGCTTAGCGTTGGGGGGAGCCTACAATGAGCAGTTCTTC.

J is TRBJ1-1 and V is TRBV7-8; possible D gene TRBD1, 6 bases. The germline V and J ends were trimmed by 8 bases and 3 bases, with 22 bases remaining between them. The CDR3 has 16 amino acids. Germline CDR1 is SGHVS and CDR2 is FQNEAQ. The CDR3 loop is CASARWGGLGDTEAFF. DNA for the CDR3: TGTGCCAGCGCCCGCTGGGGGGGCCTTGGGGACACTGAAGCTTTCTTT.